A single count supports the clone carrying this TCR beta chain. CD8+ and CD4+ T cells taken from blood had their TCR beta sequenced. Multiple sclerosis controls were treatment-naive patients with stable or active relapsing-remitting disease. The CD8+ and CD4+ T cells were negatively isolated, with the TEMRA cells enriched by FACS. The data stem from a study of CD8 T cells in Susac syndrome. An amount of RNA that ranged from roughly 0.45 to 1 ug was reverse transcribed with random hexamers. Across 54 Vbeta and 13 Jbeta, TCR beta CDR3 was amplified with immunoSEQ multiplex PCR. Each CDR3 protein is one row after TCRdb ran MiXCR on the immunoSEQ multiplex PCR reads. Altogether around 140,000 distinct CDR3 sequences are present, 85% to 95% being singletons, with the ten largest covering over 0.1%. Germline values: CDR1 DFQATT, CDR2 SNEGSKA (reference sequence). The CDR3 length is 14 residues. V was cut by 4 bases and J by 6 bases, with 17 bases left in between.

This sequence joins TRBV20-1 and TRBJ2-3, with D maybe TRBD1 (6 bases). The sequenced sample consisted of CD4+ T cells from PBMCs. The source of this sequence is a human donor with multiple sclerosis. The CDR3 nucleotides are TGCAGTGCTATGCCGGGGACACGGTCGGATACGCAGTATTTT. As protein: CSAMPGTRSDTQYF.